This T cell receptor (beta chain) was retrieved from a study of CD4+ T cells in melanoma. For this clone: Its antigen remains unidentified.

Sequenced by immunoSEQ multiplex PCR; TCRdb stores in-frame clones only, minus some. The sample has nearly 50,000 clones, roughly 89% seen once. The CDR3 totals 16 residues. CDR1 is MNHEY and CDR2 is SMNVEV in the germline V gene (reference sequence). V lost 4 bases to trimming and J lost 0 bases, with 13 bases between them. Findings and caveats of the study: Reportedly, melanoma neoantigen-specific CD4+ T cells showed varied differentiation states. A reported correlation linked neoantigen-specific CD4+ T cells to CD8+, macrophage and B cell function.

The sample comprised peripheral blood. This sequence originates from a human donor with melanoma. The chain couples TRBV27 to TRBJ2-4; the D gene is possibly TRBD1 (5 bases). This CDR3 reads CASSSTENLAKNIQYF. CDR3 nucleotide sequence: TGTGCCAGCAGTTCGACAGAAAACCTAGCCAAAAACATTCAGTACTTC.